These 21 T cell receptor beta chains share one sample of origin, sequenced in a study of blood T cell repertoires in COVID-19. Clones were read by immunoSEQ multiplex PCR, and TCRdb kept only the in-frame ones, dropping some. The table lists tens of thousands of clones, 70% to 90% of them singletons. Sequencing input: peripheral blood. The origin of the receptors is an older woman with active or convalescent COVID-19.

The gene calls are TRBV7-9 and TRBJ2-5, with 10 bases lining up with TRBD2. Germline-derived CDR1 and CDR2 are SEHNR and FQNEAQ (reference sequence). With 5 bases clipped from V and 3 bases from J, the junction kept 9 bases outside the gene matches. This CDR3 comprises 16 residues. The CDR3 nucleotides are TGTGCCAGCAGCCCCTATAGCGGGGGGCTTGAAGAGACCCAGTACTTC. Translated: CASSPYSGGLEETQYF.

The chain employs TRBV5-1 and TRBJ2-5; 7 bases line up with TRBD2. Germline V lookup: CDR1 SGHRS, CDR2 YFSETQ. J gave up 2 bases and V 2 bases, and 6 bases lay outside the gene matches. The CDR3 totals 15 residues. As DNA, the CDR3 is TGCGCCAGCAGCTTTGTCGGGGAGGGTCAAGAGACCCAGTACTTC. Encoded protein: CASSFVGEGQETQYF.

V gene TRBV5-1 combines with J gene TRBJ2-7, with a tentative D call TRBD1 (6 bases). CDR3 size: 14 residues. Germline CDR1 reads SGHRS; CDR2 reads YFSETQ. The V end was cut by 4 bases, the J end by 5 bases, with 16 bases between. The CDR3 region has the DNA TGCGCCAGCAGCGGAACAGCAGGGGTACACGAGCAGTACTTC. Its protein is CASSGTAGVHEQYF.

V is TRBV6-5 and J is TRBJ1-6; 10 positions match TRBD1. The germline V gene encodes CDR1 MNHEY and CDR2 SVGAGI. This CDR3 comprises 16 residues. V lost 2 bases to trimming and J lost 5 bases; unmatched junction nucleotides: 3. The CDR3 spells CASSYTGTGDNSPLHF. The CDR3 DNA is TGTGCCAGCAGTTACACTGGGACAGGGGATAATTCACCCCTCCACTTT.

The chain has TRBV6-2 or TRBV6-3 and TRBJ2-7; 9 bases line up with TRBD1. Germline-derived CDR1 and CDR2 are MNHEY and SVGEGT. With 5 bases clipped from V and 1 base from J, the junction kept 6 bases outside the gene matches. This CDR3 comprises 15 residues. This CDR3 reads CASSLPGQGSYEQYF. The DNA of the CDR3 is TGTGCCAGCAGTCTCCCGGGACAGGGTTCCTACGAGCAGTACTTC.

The V and J genes are TRBV5-1 and TRBJ1-2, with 7 nucleotides matching TRBD1. The CDR3 extends over 15 amino acids. CDR1 SGHRS and CDR2 YFSETQ come from the germline V gene. The V segment lost 4 bases and the J segment 1 base; nucleotides outside the gene matches: 7. CDR3 DNA: TGCGCCAGCAGCCTCGGGACAGCTTTTAACTATGGCTACACCTTC. The encoded protein is CASSLGTAFNYGYTF.

This chain links TRBV7-2 with TRBJ1-5, with D possibly TRBD1 on 5 matching bases. CDR3 size: 14 residues. Trimming removed 2 bases at V and 7 bases at J, with 12 bases between. Germline V gene sequence: CDR1 SGHTA, CDR2 FQGNSA. The CDR3 reads CASSLRGRNQPQHF. CDR3 bases: TGTGCCAGCAGCTTAAGGGGAAGGAACCAGCCCCAGCATTTT. The complete variable domain, with remaining parts taken from reference TRBV7-2 and TRBJ1-5, reads GAGVSQSPSNKVTEKGKDVELRCDPISGHTALYWYRQSLGQGLEFLIYFQGNSAPDKSGLPSDRFSAERTGGSVSTLTIQRTQQEDSAVYLCASSLRGRNQPQHFGDGTRLSIL.

The chain is built from TRBV18 and TRBJ1-2, with 9 bases identical to TRBD1. Germline CDR1 KGHSH, CDR2 LQKENI. This CDR3 is built from 14 residues. J lost 4 bases, V lost 3 bases, and 3 bases had no gene match. CDR3 coding DNA: TGTGCCAGCTCACCGGACAGGGGAGGCTATGGCTACACCTTC. Its protein product is CASSPDRGGYGYTF.

The chain has TRBV5-1 and TRBJ1-2, with 8 bases that match TRBD1. The J segment lost 5 bases and the V segment lost 2 bases, leaving 5 bases of the junction unmatched. The CDR3 loop spans 14 amino acids. Germline CDR1 SGHRS, CDR2 YFSETQ. CDR3 protein: CASSFVQGEYGYTF. CDR3 nucleotide sequence: TGCGCCAGCAGCTTTGTACAGGGGGAATATGGCTACACCTTC.

This rearrangement joins TRBV14 to TRBJ1-1; D gene uncertain. Germline V CDR1 and CDR2: SGHDN, FVKESK. V was shortened by 4 bases and J by 1 base, with 4 bases between the two germline ends. The CDR3 totals 12 residues. The CDR3 coding sequence is TGTGCCAGCAGCCCAGGGAACACTGAAGCTTTCTTT. This translates into CASSPGNTEAFF.

The chain joins TRBV20-1 to TRBJ1-1; D might be TRBD1 (6 bases). V lost 3 bases and J lost 5, with 16 bases in between. From germline, CDR1 is DFQATT and CDR2 SNEGSKA (reference sequence). The CDR3 spans 14 residues. CDR3 in amino acids: CSASIPTGKTEAFF. The CDR3 region has the DNA TGCAGTGCTAGTATCCCCACAGGGAAGACTGAAGCTTTCTTT.

V gene TRBV3-1 (or the pseudogene TRBV3-2) combines with J gene TRBJ2-1, with TRBD2 matching over 11 bases. V trimming: 0 bases; J trimming: 2 bases; junction bases outside the gene matches: 12. Germline V gene data show CDR1 as LGHDT and CDR2 as YNNKEL (reference sequence). This CDR3 is built from 20 residues. The DNA of the CDR3 is TGTGCCAGCAGCCAAGATGGATGGACTAGCGGGCAGAACCCCTACAATGAGCAGTTCTTC. Its protein is CASSQDGWTSGQNPYNEQFF.

The chain carries TRBV5-1 and TRBJ1-2; TRBD1 agrees at 9 bases. CDR3 length equals 14 residues. The germline V gene encodes CDR1 SGHRS and CDR2 YFSETQ. Unmatched junction bases numbered 2, after V lost 5 bases and J lost 0 bases. The CDR3 sequence: CASSRTGANYGYTF. CDR3 nucleotides: TGCGCCAGCAGTAGGACAGGGGCTAACTATGGCTACACCTTC.

The chain joins TRBV28 to TRBJ2-5; perhaps TRBD2 as D (5 bases). The CDR3 extends over 12 amino acids. Trimming took off 8 bases at V and 4 bases at J, with 11 bases between the two ends. Germline CDR1 is MDHEN and CDR2 is SYDVKM. The CDR3: CASVGRGETQYF. In DNA, the CDR3 is TGTGCCAGCGTTGGACGGGGAGAGACCCAGTACTTC.

In its sample, this clone was seen a few times. The genes are TRBV29-1 and TRBJ1-2; 8 nucleotides agree with TRBD1. Germline loops: CDR1 SQVTM, CDR2 ANQGSEA. The V gene end was trimmed by 4 bases and the J gene end by 1 base; junction bases not matched to a gene: 2. The CDR3 is made up of 13 amino acids. As DNA, the CDR3 is TGCAGCGTTGTCGACAGGGGTAACTATGGCTACACCTTC. Translating gives CSVVDRGNYGYTF.

This chain links TRBV5-6 with TRBJ2-7, with a weak D call TRBD1 (6 bases). CDR3 length: 15 residues. Per germline, CDR1 SGHDT and CDR2 YYEEEE. V gave up 0 bases and J gave up 2 bases, with 12 bases separating them. CDR3 in amino acids: CASSLGRGHTYEQYF. The CDR3 coding sequence is TGTGCCAGCAGCTTGGGCAGGGGCCACACCTACGAGCAGTACTTC.

The rearrangement joins TRBV27 to TRBJ1-1; no definite D call. Germline V gene lookup returns CDR1 MNHEY and CDR2 SMNVEV (reference sequence). V was trimmed by 6 bases and J by 2 bases, leaving 16 bases between them. The CDR3 covers 15 residues. CDR3 region: CASSPLWPPNTEAFF. CDR3 bases: TGTGCCAGCAGCCCCCTTTGGCCCCCAAACACTGAAGCTTTCTTT.

This chain connects TRBV27 to TRBJ1-1; D gene ambiguous. The CDR3 runs 15 residues. Trimming took off 0 bases at V and 4 bases at J, with 12 bases between the two ends. Germline lookup yields CDR1 MNHEY and CDR2 SMNVEV (reference sequence). The CDR3 DNA reads TGTGCCAGCAGTTTATCTGGTAATTGGCTCACTGAAGCTTTCTTT. Its translation is CASSLSGNWLTEAFF.

This chain joins TRBV5-1 and TRBJ1-6; 8 bases are shared with TRBD1. Trimming cost V 3 bases and J 7 bases; bases outside gene matches: 3. Per the germline V gene, CDR1 is SGHRS and CDR2 is YFSETQ. The CDR3 has 14 amino acids. The CDR3 nucleotides read TGCGCCAGCAGCTGGGACAGGCGGAATTCACCCCTCCACTTT. It specifies CASSWDRRNSPLHF.

The CDR3 region is CASNLAGLYGYTF. For the CDR3, the DNA is TGTGCCAGCAACCTGGCAGGGCTCTATGGCTACACCTTC. This chain connects TRBV5-6 to TRBJ1-2; a weak D match, TRBD1 (5 bases). Germline V gene data show CDR1 as SGHDT and CDR2 as YYEEEE. Trimming pared 6 bases from V and 4 bases from J, leaving 13 bases between. CDR3 length: 13 amino acids.

V is TRBV6-2 or TRBV6-3 and J is TRBJ2-1, with D perhaps matching TRBD1 (6 bases). The CDR3 spans 17 residues. V lost 2 bases and J 5 bases, leaving 19 bases between the germline ends. CDR1 and CDR2 from the germline V gene are MNHEY and SVGEGT. The chain's CDR3 is CASSYGTRARGNNEQFF. CDR3 sequence (DNA): TGTGCCAGCAGTTACGGGACGAGAGCCAGGGGAAACAATGAGCAGTTCTTC.